A single sample gave rise to the 16 T cell receptor beta chains below, sequenced in a study of blood T cell repertoires in COVID-19. Sequencing was performed with immunoSEQ multiplex PCR; in TCRdb, only in-frame clones are kept and a portion is missing. The table shows hundreds of thousands of clones, with around 84% occurring only once. The source material was peripheral blood. The receptors stem from a woman of 80 years or more with active or convalescent COVID-19.

This chain uses TRBV6-5 with TRBJ2-7; 11 nucleotides line up with TRBD1. J lost 0 bases, V lost 7 bases, and 5 bases had no gene match. The CDR3 has 15 amino acids. Germline V lookup: CDR1 MNHEY, CDR2 SVGAGI. The CDR3 is CASKTGTGGSYEQYF. Here the CDR3 DNA reads TGTGCCAGCAAAACCGGGACAGGGGGCTCCTACGAGCAGTACTTC.

The chain recombines TRBV5-4 with TRBJ2-5; 11 positions agree with TRBD2. Germline CDR1 is SGHNT and CDR2 is YYREEE (reference sequence). V lost 4 bases and J lost 1; bases outside the gene matches: 9. The CDR3 is 17 residues long. The CDR3 loop is CASSTSLGLAAQETQYF. CDR3 bases: TGTGCCAGCAGCACCTCCTTGGGACTAGCGGCCCAAGAGACCCAGTACTTC.

This chain uses TRBV28 with TRBJ2-5; 12 bases map to TRBD1. V lost 5 bases and J lost 5; bases outside the gene matches: 6. The CDR3 runs to 15 residues. Germline V gene data show CDR1 as MDHEN and CDR2 as SYDVKM. DNA of the CDR3: TGTGCCAGCAGTGGGGGACAGGGGGCTTGGGAGACCCAGTACTTC. This translates into CASSGGQGAWETQYF.

A few counts support this clone. The rearrangement uses TRBV7-2 and TRBJ1-6; D possibly corresponds to TRBD1 (5 bases). The CDR3 contains 15 residues. V gave up 1 base and J gave up 10 bases, with 14 bases separating them. CDR1 is SGHTA and CDR2 is FQGNSA in the germline V gene. CDR3 loop: CASSLGGDPRSPLHF. The CDR3 DNA reads TGTGCCAGCAGCTTAGGGGGGGATCCCCGATCACCCCTCCACTTT.

This clone was observed a few times. CDR3 in DNA: TGTGCCAGCAGCGTAACGGGAGGGGGATCGGGAGAGACCCAGTACTTC. It yields the protein CASSVTGGGSGETQYF. J is TRBJ2-5 and V is TRBV9; 8 bases map to TRBD2. CDR1 SGDLS and CDR2 YYNGEE come from the germline V gene. The CDR3 runs to 16 residues. J was trimmed by 4 bases and V by 1 base; bases with no gene match: 9.

This chain uses TRBV28 with TRBJ1-3; no clear D. Germline lookup yields CDR1 MDHEN and CDR2 SYDVKM. The CDR3 extends over 15 amino acids. The V end was cut by 5 bases, the J end by 0 bases, with 11 bases between. This CDR3 reads CASSPNLSSGNTIYF. In nucleotides, the CDR3 is TGTGCCAGCAGTCCAAATCTAAGCTCTGGAAACACCATATATTTT.

CDR3 sequence (DNA): TGTGCCAGCTCACCGACCGGGACTAGCTCCGAGCAGTACTTC. Translated: CASSPTGTSSEQYF. This chain connects TRBV18 to TRBJ2-7; 9 bases map to TRBD2. V trimming: 3 bases; J trimming: 6 bases; junction bases outside the gene matches: 6. Looked up from germline, CDR1 is KGHSH and CDR2 is LQKENI. This CDR3 contains 14 residues.

The chain links TRBV18 to TRBJ2-7, with TRBD2 identical over 7 bases. Trimming took 3 bases from V and 6 from J; bases not matched to a gene: 14. This CDR3 is built from 16 residues. Germline lookup yields CDR1 KGHSH and CDR2 LQKENI. CDR3 in amino acids: CASSPTPRTSQIEQYF. The CDR3, as DNA: TGTGCCAGCTCACCCACCCCGCGGACTAGTCAGATCGAGCAGTACTTC.

The chain recombines TRBV19 with TRBJ1-3, with D uncertain. This CDR3 is 14 amino acids long. The germline CDR1 and CDR2 sequences are LNHDA and SQIVND (reference sequence). V lost 3 bases and J 2 bases, leaving 8 bases between the germline ends. CDR3 sequence: CASSITAAGNTIYF. In DNA form, the CDR3 reads TGTGCCAGTAGTATCACAGCGGCTGGAAACACCATATATTTT. Full variable domain (outside the CDR3, taken from reference TRBV19 and TRBJ1-3): DGGITQSPKYLFRKEGQNVTLSCEQNLNHDAMYWYRQDPGQGLRLIYYSQIVNDFQKGDIAEGYSVSREKKESFPLTVTSAQKNPTAFYLCASSITAAGNTIYFGEGSWLTVV.

The rearrangement joins TRBV7-9 to TRBJ1-2; tentative D call: TRBD1 (5 bases). This CDR3 is 16 amino acids long. V was pared by 1 base and J by 2 bases, with 14 bases between. The germline CDR1 and CDR2 sequences are SEHNR and FQNEAQ (reference sequence). The CDR3 protein is CASSLVAAPGNYGYTF. CDR3 sequence (DNA): TGTGCCAGCAGCTTAGTCGCGGCCCCAGGGAACTATGGCTACACCTTC.

The chain is built from TRBV6-6 and TRBJ1-2, with TRBD1 matching 8 bases. This CDR3 contains 14 residues. V gave up 4 bases and J gave up 4 bases; unmatched junction bases: 5. Germline assignment: CDR1 MNHNY and CDR2 SVGAGI (reference sequence). CDR3 amino acids: CASSSQGAGYGYTF. The CDR3 coding sequence is TGTGCCAGCAGTTCCCAGGGGGCTGGCTATGGCTACACCTTC.

V is TRBV6-2 or TRBV6-3 and J is TRBJ2-7; 9 positions match TRBD1. The germline V gene encodes CDR1 MNHEY and CDR2 SVGEGT. The CDR3 runs 16 residues. The junction had 11 bases not matched to a gene; V was cut back by 2 bases and J by 6 bases. The CDR3: CASSYKTGTGSFEQYF. The CDR3 DNA follows: TGTGCCAGCAGTTACAAGACCGGGACAGGGTCTTTCGAGCAGTACTTC.

CDR3: CASSPRGSDYGYTF. The CDR3, as DNA: TGTGCCAGCAGCCCGAGAGGGTCGGACTATGGCTACACCTTC. This chain links TRBV9 with TRBJ1-2; D unclear. This CDR3 is 14 amino acids long. Trimming left V 4 bases short and J 3 bases short, with 13 bases between. In germline, CDR1 is SGDLS, CDR2 YYNGEE.

This rearrangement joins TRBV5-1 to TRBJ2-7, with D possibly being TRBD1 (6 bases). This CDR3 is 15 amino acids long. Germline V gene data show CDR1 as SGHRS and CDR2 as YFSETQ. V shed 1 base and J shed 3 bases, with 14 bases lying between them. CDR3 sequence reads: CASSLSTGQNYEQYF. CDR3 DNA: TGCGCCAGCAGCTTGTCCACGGGACAAAACTACGAGCAGTACTTC.

This rearrangement joins TRBV3-1 (or the pseudogene TRBV3-2) to TRBJ1-2, with 7 bases aligning to TRBD1. This CDR3 is 18 amino acids long. The germline V gene has CDR1 LGHDT and CDR2 YNNKEL (reference sequence). J was trimmed by 0 bases and V by 4 bases; bases with no gene match: 14. The CDR3 region is CASSPYRTTGLTNYGYTF. The CDR3 region has the DNA TGTGCCAGCAGCCCCTACCGGACGACAGGGCTCACTAACTATGGCTACACCTTC.

This clone was detected once. The chain combines TRBV5-5 with TRBJ1-6; tentatively, D is TRBD1 (6 bases). The germline V and J ends were trimmed by 7 bases and 6 bases, with 14 bases remaining between them. The CDR3 runs to 14 residues. Germline values: CDR1 SGHKS, CDR2 YYEKEE (reference sequence). Here the CDR3 DNA reads TGTGCCAGCGGATTCGGACAGATTAATTCACCCCTCCACTTT. Translating it yields CASGFGQINSPLHF.